One sample yielded the 26 T cell receptor beta chains listed below, sequenced in a study of beta chain features in type 1 diabetes. Expressed TCRB transcripts were sequenced because the isolated RNA had all been reverse transcribed beforehand. Generated by immunoSEQ multiplex PCR, the TCRdb table keeps only in-frame clones and is missing some. The sample carries approximately 150,000 clones, less than 9.5% recorded once. The sequenced material came from central memory CD4+ T cells from blood. The source is a woman between 18 and 29 years old in good health.

For the CDR3, the DNA is TGTGCCAGCAGGTCACAGGGTGTCGGGGAGCTGTTTTTT. It codes for CASRSQGVGELFF. The chain uses TRBV5-5 and TRBJ2-2; possible D gene TRBD1, 6 bases. Germline CDR1 SGHKS, CDR2 YYEKEE (reference sequence). The CDR3 spans 13 residues. V was trimmed by 5 bases and J by 7 bases, leaving 12 bases between them.

In its sample, this clone was seen a few times. V and J are TRBV11-2 and TRBJ2-5, with D unclear. The CDR3 contains 14 residues. The V end lost 1 base, the J end lost 3 bases, and 9 bases lay between the germline ends. Germline CDR1 and CDR2: SGHAT and FQNNGV. The CDR3 protein is CASSLGAGEETQYF. CDR3 DNA sequence: TGTGCCAGCAGCTTAGGAGCTGGAGAAGAGACCCAGTACTTC.

In this sample, this clone turned up a few times. The CDR3 DNA sequence: TGTGCCAGCAGCTTAGGGACAGGATTGGGCACAGATACGCAGTATTTT. Its translation: CASSLGTGLGTDTQYF. V is TRBV7-3 and J is TRBJ2-3; 8 bases match TRBD1. The CDR3 runs 16 residues. Germline V gene data show CDR1 as SGHTA and CDR2 as FQGTGA. The ends lost 2 bases at V and 1 base at J; junction bases unmatched: 5.

This clone was counted only a few times. This chain links TRBV18 with TRBJ1-1; TRBD1 aligns across 8 bases. The CDR3 runs 14 residues. From germline, CDR1 is KGHSH and CDR2 LQKENI. V gave up 4 bases and J gave up 0 bases; unmatched junction bases: 1. CDR3 residues: CASSQDRVNTEAFF. DNA for the CDR3: TGTGCCAGCTCACAGGACAGGGTGAACACTGAAGCTTTCTTT. The full variable domain, rest sourced from reference TRBV18 and TRBJ1-1, is NAGVMQNPRHLVRRRGQEARLRCSPMKGHSHVYWYRQLPEEGLKFMVYLQKENIIDESGMPKERFSAEFPKEGPSILRIQQVVRGDSAAYFCASSQDRVNTEAFFGQGTRLTVV.

This clone was found many times. The rearrangement uses TRBV5-1 and TRBJ2-1; 13 bases are a match to TRBD2. CDR3 size: 16 residues. V lost 4 bases to trimming and J lost 8 bases; unmatched junction nucleotides: 9. The germline CDR1 and CDR2 sequences are SGHRS and YFSETQ. The CDR3 loop is CASSLRTSGSTHEQFF. The DNA of the CDR3 is TGCGCCAGCAGCCTTCGGACTAGCGGGAGCACACATGAGCAGTTCTTC.

This clone appeared a few times. The chain joins TRBV11-2 to TRBJ2-3; tentative D call: TRBD2 (5 bases). Between the trimmed V and J ends, which lost 5 bases and 9 bases, there was a span of 15 bases. The V gene's germline CDR1 is SGHAT and CDR2 FQNNGV. The CDR3 consists of 13 residues. As DNA, the CDR3 is TGTGCCAGCAGCCCGTCGGGGAGTGGCACGCAGTATTTT. Amino acid sequence: CASSPSGSGTQYF.

This clone came up a few times. This chain links TRBV9 with TRBJ2-1, with unresolved D. This CDR3 region has 16 residues. Trimming left V 4 bases short and J 4 bases short, with 18 bases between. Per germline, CDR1 SGDLS and CDR2 YYNGEE. The CDR3 is CASSITAVRSYNEQFF. The CDR3 nucleotides read TGTGCCAGCAGCATAACCGCGGTTCGCTCTTACAATGAGCAGTTCTTC.

This clone was detected only a few times. The chain has TRBV4-3 and TRBJ1-6; TRBD1 agrees at 11 bases. This CDR3 region has 16 residues. With V trimmed by 1 base and J by 11 bases, 7 bases remained unmatched. Germline V CDR1 and CDR2: LGHNA, YSLEER. In DNA, the CDR3 is TGCGCCAGCAGCCAAGGGCAGGGACAGGGGGACCCACCCCTCCACTTT. Its protein is CASSQGQGQGDPPLHF.

This clone was detected a few times. V and J are TRBV7-2 and TRBJ2-4; a weak D match, TRBD2 (5 bases). The CDR3 is 18 amino acids. V lost 2 bases and J 1 base, leaving 18 bases between the germline ends. Germline V gives CDR1 SGHTA, CDR2 FQGNSA. The CDR3 is CASSLRGGGREAKNIQYF. DNA of the CDR3: TGTGCCAGCAGCTTAAGAGGCGGTGGGAGAGAGGCCAAAAACATTCAGTACTTC.

This chain uses TRBV7-9 with TRBJ2-7, with D perhaps TRBD2 (5 bases). Trimming cost V 1 base and J 7 bases, with 14 bases left between them. Germline V gives CDR1 SEHNR, CDR2 FQNEAQ (reference sequence). The CDR3 is 14 residues long. The CDR3 DNA follows: TGTGCCAGCAGCTTAGAGGTTCGGGGTTGGGAGCAGTACTTC. Residues: CASSLEVRGWEQYF.

This clone was seen a handful of times. This rearrangement joins TRBV30 to TRBJ1-2; unclear D gene. The CDR3 runs to 14 residues. V was cut by 3 bases and J by 3 bases, with 14 bases left in between. Germline loops: CDR1 GTSNPN, CDR2 SVGIG (reference sequence). CDR3 nucleotide sequence: TGTGCCTGGAGAGTACGGGTGGTGGACTATGGCTACACCTTC. Translated, it gives CAWRVRVVDYGYTF.

In its sample, this clone was seen a few times. DNA of the CDR3: TGTGCCAGCAGCCAAGGACGGGGTTTCTACTACAATGAGCAGTTCTTC. It is translated as CASSQGRGFYYNEQFF. The chain joins TRBV4-2 to TRBJ2-1; D might be TRBD2 (5 bases). V lost 1 base to trimming and J lost 3 bases, with 13 bases between them. CDR1 is LGHNA, CDR2 YNFKEQ, per germline. This CDR3 region has 16 residues.

In DNA, the CDR3 is TGTGCCAGCAGTGAATCCGGGGATATTGGCTACGAGCAGTACTTC. Its translation: CASSESGDIGYEQYF. This sequence joins TRBV25-1 and TRBJ2-7, with TRBD2 as a possible D gene (5 bases). Looked up from germline, CDR1 is MGHDK and CDR2 is SYGVNS. Trimming left V 1 base short and J 3 bases short, with 13 bases between. CDR3 length equals 15 residues.

This clone was recorded a few times. V is TRBV2 and J is TRBJ2-1, with 7 bases lining up with TRBD2. CDR1 SNHLY and CDR2 FYNNEI come from the germline V gene. The ends lost 1 base at V and 10 bases at J; junction bases unmatched: 1. The CDR3 covers 12 residues. CDR3 DNA: TGTGCCAGCAGTGAAGGGACTAGGGAGCAGTTCTTC. Residues: CASSEGTREQFF.

The CDR3 loop reads CASRRGGADTQYF. In DNA, the CDR3 is TGTGCCAGCAGGAGGGGAGGGGCAGATACGCAGTATTTT. This chain links TRBV7-2 with TRBJ2-3, with 7 bases identical to TRBD2. J lost 4 bases, V lost 6 bases, and 4 bases had no gene match. The CDR3 loop spans 13 amino acids. Germline CDR1 and CDR2: SGHTA and FQGNSA.

This chain joins TRBV18 and TRBJ2-2, with a weak D call TRBD2 (5 bases). The CDR3 has 15 amino acids. The ends were cut back, 3 bases at V and 1 base at J, with 9 bases in the middle. CDR1 is KGHSH, CDR2 LQKENI, per germline. The CDR3 DNA is TGTGCCAGCTCACCGACTGAGGGGAACACCGGGGAGCTGTTTTTT. Translated: CASSPTEGNTGELFF.

The J gene is TRBJ2-5, the V gene TRBV19; D might be TRBD1 (5 bases). CDR3 length: 13 amino acids. Germline V CDR1 and CDR2: LNHDA, SQIVND (reference sequence). V was shortened by 5 bases and J by 6 bases, with 13 bases between the two germline ends. The CDR3 region is CASSAQGGQTQYF. CDR3 sequence (DNA): TGTGCCAGTAGTGCTCAGGGTGGGCAGACCCAGTACTTC.

This clone was counted a few times. The chain uses TRBV19 and TRBJ1-2; D not resolved. The CDR3 spans 14 residues. In germline, CDR1 is LNHDA, CDR2 SQIVND (reference sequence). The CDR3 DNA reads as TGTGTCGCGGGTATTCCGGGAGTTAACTATGGCTACACCTTC. Its protein is CVAGIPGVNYGYTF.

This chain connects TRBV5-1 to TRBJ2-5, with D possibly matching TRBD2 (6 bases). CDR1 is SGHRS, CDR2 YFSETQ, per germline. The ends were cut back, 2 bases at V and 4 bases at J, with 15 bases in the middle. CDR3 length equals 15 residues. The CDR3 spells CASSLGTLNGETQYF. CDR3 in DNA: TGCGCCAGCAGCTTAGGGACTCTAAACGGAGAGACCCAGTACTTC.

The chain has TRBV30 and TRBJ1-5; D gene ambiguous. V was pared by 0 bases and J by 5 bases, with 5 bases between. Germline CDR1 is GTSNPN and CDR2 is SVGIG (reference sequence). The length of the CDR3 is 12 residues. The CDR3 bases are TGTGCCTGGAGTGTATATGATCAGCCCCAGCATTTT. Protein: CAWSVYDQPQHF.

This rearrangement joins TRBV18 to TRBJ2-2; D not resolved. With 5 bases removed from V and 0 bases from J, the gap between germline ends came to 4 bases. The CDR3 contains 13 residues. Germline CDR1 is KGHSH and CDR2 is LQKENI. CDR3 nucleotide sequence: TGTGCCAGCTCAACTTCGAACACCGGGGAGCTGTTTTTT. As protein: CASSTSNTGELFF.

This clone was recorded a few times. This sequence joins TRBV7-9 and TRBJ1-1; 7 positions match TRBD1. Germline V CDR1 and CDR2: SEHNR, FQNEAQ (reference sequence). Trimming at V came to 6 bases and at J to 1 base, leaving 5 bases not matched to a gene. The CDR3 loop spans 14 amino acids. The CDR3 DNA is TGTGCCAGCAGGGCCGGGACAGCGAACACTGAAGCTTTCTTT. Its protein product is CASRAGTANTEAFF.

This chain connects TRBV2 to TRBJ2-5; 7 bases map to TRBD1. CDR3 length: 14 amino acids. V lost 5 bases to trimming and J lost 3 bases; unmatched junction nucleotides: 6. Per germline, CDR1 SNHLY and CDR2 FYNNEI. The CDR3, as DNA: TGTGCCAGCAGTTACAGGGGTAGGGAAGAGACCCAGTACTTC. This gives the protein CASSYRGREETQYF. The full variable domain, completed using reference TRBV2 and TRBJ2-5, is EPEVTQTPSHQVTQMGQEVILRCVPISNHLYFYWYRQILGQKVEFLVSFYNNEISEKSEIFDDQFSVERPDGSNFTLKIRSTKLEDSAMYFCASSYRGREETQYFGPGTRLLVL.

This clone was picked up a small number of times. The V gene is TRBV7-9, the J gene TRBJ1-3; the D is unclear. Between the trimmed V and J ends, which lost 2 bases and 0 bases, there was a span of 14 bases. This CDR3 has 17 amino acids. The V gene's germline CDR1 is SEHNR and CDR2 FQNEAQ (reference sequence). The DNA of the CDR3 is TGTGCCAGCAGCTTAAGAACAGCCGGCCTCTCTGGAAACACCATATATTTT. It codes for CASSLRTAGLSGNTIYF.

This clone was observed a few times. The chain has TRBV2 and TRBJ1-2; D uncertain. This CDR3 comprises 15 residues. The V end lost 5 bases, the J end lost 3 bases, and 16 bases lay between the germline ends. The germline V gene has CDR1 SNHLY and CDR2 FYNNEI. The CDR3 DNA reads as TGTGCCAGCAGTTCGGACGGACGGGGTGACTATGGCTACACCTTC. It translates to CASSSDGRGDYGYTF.

This clone occurred a few times. The CDR3 nucleotides are TGTGCCAGCAGTTTTTCCACAGGGTTGAGGGGAGAGACCCAGTACTTC. This gives the protein CASSFSTGLRGETQYF. The V call is TRBV2, the J call TRBJ2-5, with D tentatively TRBD1 (6 bases). CDR1 and CDR2 from the germline V gene are SNHLY and FYNNEI. The CDR3 covers 16 residues. With 5 bases removed from V and 4 bases from J, the gap between germline ends came to 20 bases.